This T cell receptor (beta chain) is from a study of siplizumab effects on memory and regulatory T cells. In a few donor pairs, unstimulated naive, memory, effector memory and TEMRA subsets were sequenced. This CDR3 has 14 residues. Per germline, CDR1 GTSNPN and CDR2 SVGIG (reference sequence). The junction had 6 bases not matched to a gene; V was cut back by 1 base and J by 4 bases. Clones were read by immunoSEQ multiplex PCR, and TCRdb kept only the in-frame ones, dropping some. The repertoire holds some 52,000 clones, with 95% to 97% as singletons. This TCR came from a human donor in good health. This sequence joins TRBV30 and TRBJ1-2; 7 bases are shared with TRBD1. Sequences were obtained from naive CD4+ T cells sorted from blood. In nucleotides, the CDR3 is TGTGCCTGGAGTGACAGGGGAAGGGTCTATGGCTACACCTTC. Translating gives CAWSDRGRVYGYTF.